The clone carrying this T cell receptor beta chain was seen a single time. Generated by immunoSEQ multiplex PCR, the TCRdb table keeps only in-frame clones and is missing some. The sample consists of a few hundred thousand clones, around 91% of them appearing once. The source of the sample is a study of blood T cell repertoires in COVID-19. The germline gives CDR1 LGHDT, CDR2 YNNKEL (reference sequence). Trimming removed 4 bases from V and 3 bases from J; junction bases left unmatched: 3. The CDR3 is 14 residues long. The receptor's source is a woman in her late teens or twenties with acute COVID-19. Sequenced input: PBMCs or T cells enriched from blood (not recorded which). This chain connects TRBV3-1 (or the pseudogene TRBV3-2) to TRBJ2-3, with TRBD2 matching over 8 bases. CDR3 nucleotide sequence: TGTGCCAGCAGCCCCGGGACTAGGACAGATACGCAGTATTTT. Translated: CASSPGTRTDTQYF.